The TCR beta chain under discussion was sequenced for a study of patients and donors after allogeneic stem cell transplantation. This clonotype was seen repeatedly, ten times or more. CDR1 and CDR2 from the germline V gene are SGHTA and FQGNSA. After removal of 4 bases from V and 2 bases from J, the junction contained 4 bases not matched to a gene. The CDR3 has 14 residues. One entry per CDR3 protein, called by TCRdb with MiXCR from the RT-PCR reads. Of more than 850,000 distinct CDR3 sequences listed, roughly 18% are singletons. Sequencing used blood, either unsorted or a sorted T cell fraction (not recorded which). V is TRBV7-2 and J is TRBJ1-1; TRBD1 aligns across 7 bases. The receptor was derived from a human donor who was either an allogeneic HSCT recipient or a stem cell or donor lymphocyte infusion donor (not recorded which). It is not recorded whose cells these are; they may come from a transplant donor. CDR3 in amino acids: CASSYWTGNTEAFF. The CDR3 DNA reads TGTGCCAGCAGCTACTGGACAGGAAACACTGAAGCTTTCTTT.